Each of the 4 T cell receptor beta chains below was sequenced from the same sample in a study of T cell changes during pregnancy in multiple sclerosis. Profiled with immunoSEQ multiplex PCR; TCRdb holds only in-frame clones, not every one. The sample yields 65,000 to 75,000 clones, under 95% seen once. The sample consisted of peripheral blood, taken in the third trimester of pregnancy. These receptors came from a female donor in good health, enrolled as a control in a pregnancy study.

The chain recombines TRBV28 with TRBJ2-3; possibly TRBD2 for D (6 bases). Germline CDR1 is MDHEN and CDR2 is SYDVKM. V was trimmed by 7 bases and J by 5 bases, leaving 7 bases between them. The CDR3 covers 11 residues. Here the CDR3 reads CASTGRDTQYF. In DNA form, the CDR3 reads TGTGCCAGCACCGGGAGAGATACGCAGTATTTT. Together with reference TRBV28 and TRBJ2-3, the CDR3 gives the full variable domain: DVKVTQSSRYLVKRTGEKVFLECVQDMDHENMFWYRQDPGLGLRLIYFSYDVKMKEKGDIPEGYSVSREKKERFSLILESASTNQTSMYLCASTGRDTQYFGPGTRLTVL.

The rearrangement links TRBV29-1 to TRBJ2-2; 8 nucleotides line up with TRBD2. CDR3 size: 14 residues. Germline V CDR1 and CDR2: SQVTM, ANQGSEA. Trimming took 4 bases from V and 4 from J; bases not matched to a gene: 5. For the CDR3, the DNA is TGCAGCGTTGGACGGGAGGGCGGCACCGGGGAGCTGTTTTTT. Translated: CSVGREGGTGELFF.

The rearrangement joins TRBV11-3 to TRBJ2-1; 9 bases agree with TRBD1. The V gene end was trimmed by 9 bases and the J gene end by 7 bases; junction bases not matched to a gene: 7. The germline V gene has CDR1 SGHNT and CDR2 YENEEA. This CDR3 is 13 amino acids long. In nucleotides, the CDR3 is TGTGCCAGTAAGGACAGGGGACGGAATGAGCAGTTCTTC. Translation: CASKDRGRNEQFF. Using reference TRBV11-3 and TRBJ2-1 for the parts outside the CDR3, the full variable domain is EAGVVQSPRYKIIEKKQPVAFWCNPISGHNTLYWYLQNLGQGPELLIRYENEEAVDDSQLPKDRFSAERLKGVDSTLKIQPAELGDSAVYLCASKDRGRNEQFFGPGTRLTVL.

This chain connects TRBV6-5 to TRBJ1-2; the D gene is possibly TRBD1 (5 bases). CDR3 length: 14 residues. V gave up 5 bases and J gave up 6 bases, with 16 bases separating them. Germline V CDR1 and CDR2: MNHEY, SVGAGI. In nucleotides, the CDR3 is TGTGCCAGCAGTACCCTGGGCGGGGGTAATGGCTACACCTTC. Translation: CASSTLGGGNGYTF.